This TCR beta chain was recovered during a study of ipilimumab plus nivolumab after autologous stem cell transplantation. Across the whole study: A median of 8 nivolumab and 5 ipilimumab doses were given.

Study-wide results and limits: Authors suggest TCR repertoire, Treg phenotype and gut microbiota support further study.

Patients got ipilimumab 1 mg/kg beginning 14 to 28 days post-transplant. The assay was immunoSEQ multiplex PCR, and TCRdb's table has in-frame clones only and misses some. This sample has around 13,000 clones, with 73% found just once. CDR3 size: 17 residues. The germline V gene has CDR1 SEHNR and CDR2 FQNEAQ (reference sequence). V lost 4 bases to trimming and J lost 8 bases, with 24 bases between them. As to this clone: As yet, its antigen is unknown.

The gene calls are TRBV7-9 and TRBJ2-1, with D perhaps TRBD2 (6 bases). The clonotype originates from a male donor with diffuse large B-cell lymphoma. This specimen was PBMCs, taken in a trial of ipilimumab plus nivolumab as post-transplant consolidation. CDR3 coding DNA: TGTGCCAGCAGCTCCTACGGGCGGGACGGGGGTAAGGATGAGCAGTTCTTC. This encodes CASSSYGRDGGKDEQFF.